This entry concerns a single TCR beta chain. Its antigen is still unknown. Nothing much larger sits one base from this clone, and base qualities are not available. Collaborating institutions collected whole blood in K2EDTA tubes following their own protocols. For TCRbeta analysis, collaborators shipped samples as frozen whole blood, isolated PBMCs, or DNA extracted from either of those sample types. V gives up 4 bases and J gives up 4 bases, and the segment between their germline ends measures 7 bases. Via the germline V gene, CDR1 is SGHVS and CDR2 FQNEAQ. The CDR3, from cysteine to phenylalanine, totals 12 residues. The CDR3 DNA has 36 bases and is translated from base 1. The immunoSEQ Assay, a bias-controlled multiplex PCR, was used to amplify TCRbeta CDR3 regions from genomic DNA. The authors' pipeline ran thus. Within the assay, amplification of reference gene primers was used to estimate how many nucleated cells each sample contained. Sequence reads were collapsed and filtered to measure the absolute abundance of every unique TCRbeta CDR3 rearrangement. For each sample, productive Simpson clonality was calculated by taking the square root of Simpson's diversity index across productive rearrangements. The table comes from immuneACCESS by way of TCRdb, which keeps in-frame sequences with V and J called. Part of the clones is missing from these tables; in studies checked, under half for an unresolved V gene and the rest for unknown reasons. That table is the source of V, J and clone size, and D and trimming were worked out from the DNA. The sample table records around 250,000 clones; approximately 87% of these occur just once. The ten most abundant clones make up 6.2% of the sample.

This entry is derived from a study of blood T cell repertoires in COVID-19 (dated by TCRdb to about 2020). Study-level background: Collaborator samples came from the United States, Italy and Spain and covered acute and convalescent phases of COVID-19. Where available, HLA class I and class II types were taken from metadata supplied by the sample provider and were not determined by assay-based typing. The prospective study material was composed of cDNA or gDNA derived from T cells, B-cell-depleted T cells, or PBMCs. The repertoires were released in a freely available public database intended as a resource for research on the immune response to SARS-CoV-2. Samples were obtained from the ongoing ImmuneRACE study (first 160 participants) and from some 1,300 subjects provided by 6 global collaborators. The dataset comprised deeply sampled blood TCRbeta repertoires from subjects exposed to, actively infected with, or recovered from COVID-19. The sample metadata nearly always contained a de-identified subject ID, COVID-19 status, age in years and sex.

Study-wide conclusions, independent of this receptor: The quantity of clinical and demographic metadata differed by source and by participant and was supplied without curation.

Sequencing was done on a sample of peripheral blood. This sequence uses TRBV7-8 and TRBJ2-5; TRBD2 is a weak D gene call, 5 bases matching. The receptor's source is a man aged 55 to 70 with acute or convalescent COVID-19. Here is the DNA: TGTGCCAGCAGCTCTGGAGGAGAGACCCAGTACTTC. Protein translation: CASSSGGETQYF.